This TCR beta chain is from a study of vaccination and CD4 T cells after COVID-19. Documented treatment: approximately nine-day PBMC culture with coronavirus spike peptide pools or control peptides (ViraFEST assay). An Oncomine TCR Beta short-read assay was used to sequence the DNA from cultured CD4+ T cells. TCRdb passed the PCR reads through MiXCR, listing each CDR3 protein once. The sample has fewer than 5,000 distinct CDR3 sequences, 40% to 45% seen once. Germline CDR1 and CDR2: SEHNR and FQNEAQ (reference sequence). After removal of 3 bases from V and 1 base from J, the junction contained 4 bases not matched to a gene. The CDR3 has 15 amino acids. This clonotype rates as large. Its antigen remains unknown.

This sequence was found in a human donor who had recovered from COVID-19. The rearrangement uses TRBV7-9 and TRBJ1-1, with TRBD1 matching 8 bases. The sample consisted of CD4+ T cells from blood, cultured in vitro. In DNA form, the CDR3 reads TGTGCCAGCAGCTTCCGACAGGGGTGGAACACTGAAGCTTTCTTT. Protein: CASSFRQGWNTEAFF.